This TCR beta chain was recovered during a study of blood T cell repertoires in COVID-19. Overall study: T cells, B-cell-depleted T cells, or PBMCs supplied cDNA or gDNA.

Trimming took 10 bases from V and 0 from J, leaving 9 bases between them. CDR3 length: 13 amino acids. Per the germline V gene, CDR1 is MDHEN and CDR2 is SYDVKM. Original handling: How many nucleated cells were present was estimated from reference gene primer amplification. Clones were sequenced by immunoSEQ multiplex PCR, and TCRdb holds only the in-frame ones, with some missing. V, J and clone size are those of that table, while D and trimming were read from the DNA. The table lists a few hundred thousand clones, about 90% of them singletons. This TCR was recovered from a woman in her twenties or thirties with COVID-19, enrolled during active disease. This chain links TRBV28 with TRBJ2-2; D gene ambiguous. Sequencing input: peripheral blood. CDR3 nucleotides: TGTGCCACCGCGTTCGCGAACACCGGGGAGCTGTTTTTT. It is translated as CATAFANTGELFF.